The 23 T cell receptor beta chains presented below share a single source sample, sequenced in a study of control samples from healthy donors and cancer patients (dated by TCRdb to 2019 to 2021). The method behind the library was the immunoSEQ multiplex PCR assay. TCRdb re-hosts the immuneACCESS table, in-frame sequences only. Its copies lack some clones; in the studies checked, an unresolved V gene accounts for under half of them, and the cause for the rest is not known. The sample yields more than 110,000 clones; roughly 92% were counted once. 11% of the sample is held by the ten biggest clonotypes. Sequenced material: blood. These TCRs come from a man younger than 40 in good health.

The J gene is TRBJ1-2, the V gene TRBV20-1; 9 bases agree with TRBD1. CDR1 is DFQATT and CDR2 is SNEGSKA in the germline V gene (reference sequence). Unmatched junction bases numbered 10, after V lost 3 bases and J lost 8 bases. The CDR3 loop spans 14 amino acids. The CDR3, as DNA: TGCAGTGCTAGTACGACCGGGACAGGGTACGGCTACACCTTC. Its protein product is CSASTTGTGYGYTF.

This sequence joins TRBV11-2 and TRBJ2-2; D is undetermined. This CDR3 is built from 14 residues. CDR1 SGHAT and CDR2 FQNNGV come from the germline V gene. The V gene lost 3 bases and the J gene lost 6 bases, with 11 bases spanning the gap. The CDR3: CASSFSPGAGELFF. CDR3 DNA sequence: TGTGCCAGCAGCTTTTCTCCTGGGGCCGGGGAGCTGTTTTTT.

The V gene is TRBV7-2, the J gene TRBJ1-1; D uncertain. The CDR3 is 14 residues long. CDR1 and CDR2 from the germline V gene are SGHTA and FQGNSA. V was cut by 3 bases and J by 3 bases, with 11 bases left in between. The CDR3 DNA is TGTGCCAGCAGCTTCCACTCGGGGTACACTGAAGCTTTCTTT. It encodes CASSFHSGYTEAFF.

The chain recombines TRBV27 with TRBJ1-1; maybe TRBD1 (6 bases). Germline V gene data show CDR1 as MNHEY and CDR2 as SMNVEV (reference sequence). The length of the CDR3 is 15 residues. Trimming stripped 7 bases from V and 1 base from J, with 16 bases between. This CDR3 reads CASKRLGHENTEAFF. As DNA, the CDR3 is TGTGCCAGCAAACGCCTGGGACACGAGAACACTGAAGCTTTCTTT.

V and J are TRBV14 and TRBJ2-7, with 10 bases that match TRBD2. Trimming removed 4 bases from V and 0 bases from J; junction bases left unmatched: 6. This CDR3 is built from 16 residues. CDR1 is SGHDN, CDR2 FVKESK, per germline. The CDR3 DNA reads TGTGCCAGCAGCCCAATGACTAGCGGGTCCTCCTACGAGCAGTACTTC. Translated: CASSPMTSGSSYEQYF.

This clone was observed a single time. This chain connects TRBV9 to TRBJ2-1, with TRBD2 matching over 9 bases. This CDR3 comprises 16 residues. The J segment lost 8 bases and the V segment lost 6 bases, leaving 15 bases of the junction unmatched. CDR1 and CDR2 (germline): SGDLS, YYNGEE. CDR3 DNA: TGTGCCAGCAACCCCACCGGGGTAGCGGGAGCCCATGAGCAGTTCTTC. Protein product: CASNPTGVAGAHEQFF.

The rearrangement uses TRBV14 and TRBJ1-1, with D perhaps TRBD1 (5 bases). The CDR3 extends over 15 amino acids. V shed 2 bases and J shed 1 base, with 11 bases lying between them. Germline V lookup: CDR1 SGHDN, CDR2 FVKESK. The chain's CDR3 is CASSQLWGRNTEAFF. Here the CDR3 DNA reads TGTGCCAGCAGCCAACTCTGGGGGAGGAACACTGAAGCTTTCTTT.

The chain recombines TRBV4-3 with TRBJ2-3, with D perhaps matching TRBD2 (5 bases). The germline gives CDR1 LGHNA, CDR2 YSLEER. Trimming stripped 3 bases from V and 5 bases from J, with 15 bases between. This CDR3 is built from 15 residues. The CDR3 spells CASSHLREEKDTQYF. The CDR3 DNA reads as TGCGCCAGCAGCCATTTACGGGAAGAGAAAGATACGCAGTATTTT.

This clone appeared a single time. The chain is built from TRBV7-2 and TRBJ2-2; D might be TRBD2 (5 bases). CDR1 SGHTA and CDR2 FQGNSA come from the germline V gene. This CDR3 is built from 15 residues. V shed 1 base and J shed 6 bases, with 12 bases lying between them. The CDR3 is CASSLVWETAGELFF. Written as DNA, the CDR3 is TGTGCCAGCAGCTTAGTGTGGGAGACTGCCGGGGAGCTGTTTTTT. The full variable domain, its missing parts supplied by reference TRBV7-2 and TRBJ2-2, is GAGVSQSPSNKVTEKGKDVELRCDPISGHTALYWYRQSLGQGLEFLIYFQGNSAPDKSGLPSDRFSAERTGGSVSTLTIQRTQQEDSAVYLCASSLVWETAGELFFGEGSRLTVL.

V usage is TRBV5-1 and J usage is TRBJ1-1; D possibly corresponds to TRBD1 (5 bases). This CDR3 has 14 amino acids. CDR1 is SGHRS, CDR2 YFSETQ, per germline. Trimming removed 4 bases at V and 1 base at J, with 11 bases between. The CDR3 region is CASSAGTENTEAFF. CDR3 nucleotide sequence: TGCGCCAGCAGCGCCGGGACGGAGAACACTGAAGCTTTCTTT. The full variable domain, completed using reference TRBV5-1 and TRBJ1-1, is KAGVTQTPRYLIKTRGQQVTLSCSPISGHRSVSWYQQTPGQGLQFLFEYFSETQRNKGNFPGRFSGRQFSNSRSEMNVSTLELGDSALYLCASSAGTENTEAFFGQGTRLTVV.

The V gene is TRBV15, the J gene TRBJ1-2; 9 bases map to TRBD1. This CDR3 has 16 amino acids. V shed 2 bases, J shed 7 bases, and the junction held 11 bases outside the gene matches. Germline CDR1 reads LNHNV; CDR2 reads YYDKDF (reference sequence). The CDR3 loop reads CATSRRSVGQGFGYTF. CDR3 bases: TGTGCCACCAGCAGACGAAGCGTGGGACAGGGCTTTGGCTACACCTTC.

The gene calls are TRBV6-8 and TRBJ2-4, with 7 bases lining up with TRBD1. The CDR3 has 17 residues. Looked up from germline, CDR1 is MNHGY and CDR2 is SAAAGT. With V trimmed by 5 bases and J by 0 bases, 10 bases remained unmatched. The CDR3 sequence is CASSKGAHIKAKNIQYF. In nucleotides, the CDR3 is TGTGCCAGCAGTAAGGGGGCCCACATTAAAGCCAAAAACATTCAGTACTTC.

This chain connects TRBV19 to TRBJ2-1; 10 bases are shared with TRBD2. V shed 4 bases and J 4 bases; nucleotides not matched to a gene: 4. CDR1 is LNHDA and CDR2 is SQIVND in the germline V gene (reference sequence). The CDR3 runs to 15 residues. The CDR3 reads CASSNGLADYNEQFF. The CDR3 DNA reads as TGTGCCAGTAGTAACGGACTAGCGGATTACAATGAGCAGTTCTTC. The whole variable domain, filled in from reference TRBV19 and TRBJ2-1, reads DGGITQSPKYLFRKEGQNVTLSCEQNLNHDAMYWYRQDPGQGLRLIYYSQIVNDFQKGDIAEGYSVSREKKESFPLTVTSAQKNPTAFYLCASSNGLADYNEQFFGPGTRLTVL.

The CDR3 spells CASSTGTSFEQYF. The DNA for the CDR3 is TGTGCCAGCAGTACTGGGACTAGCTTCGAGCAGTACTTC. The rearrangement uses TRBV28 and TRBJ2-7, with 9 bases that match TRBD2. Germline CDR1 and CDR2: MDHEN and SYDVKM. The J segment lost 6 bases and the V segment lost 5 bases, leaving 5 bases of the junction unmatched. CDR3 length: 13 residues.

This chain links TRBV27 with TRBJ1-2; 7 bases are shared with TRBD1. The germline gives CDR1 MNHEY, CDR2 SMNVEV (reference sequence). Trimming removed 5 bases from V and 6 bases from J; junction bases left unmatched: 12. The CDR3 extends over 15 amino acids. In DNA, the CDR3 is TGTGCCAGCAGTAGCATCGACAGGGCGAAACATGGCTACACCTTC. Protein product: CASSSIDRAKHGYTF.

CDR3 bases: TGTGCCAGCAGCTTAATAGCGGGGGCGACCTACGAGCAGTACTTC. Translated: CASSLIAGATYEQYF. This chain joins TRBV7-2 and TRBJ2-7; 9 bases are shared with TRBD2. Germline V lookup: CDR1 SGHTA, CDR2 FQGNSA. Unmatched junction bases numbered 4, after V lost 2 bases and J lost 2 bases. This CDR3 has 15 amino acids.

The chain joins TRBV19 to TRBJ2-3; D is undetermined. CDR1 and CDR2 from the germline V gene are LNHDA and SQIVND (reference sequence). This CDR3 has 14 amino acids. Trimming removed 1 base at V and 0 bases at J, with 5 bases between. In DNA form, the CDR3 reads TGTGCCAGTAGTATAGGTCCCAGCACAGATACGCAGTATTTT. Translation gives CASSIGPSTDTQYF.

V gene TRBV28 combines with J gene TRBJ1-2; possible D gene TRBD1, 6 bases. The CDR3 has 13 residues. The germline V gene has CDR1 MDHEN and CDR2 SYDVKM. The V and J ends lost 3 bases and 8 bases respectively, with 13 bases between them. This chain's CDR3 is CASSLGGGVGYTF. CDR3 DNA: TGTGCCAGCAGTTTGGGGGGGGGCGTCGGCTACACCTTC.

This clone was counted a single time. The CDR3 DNA reads TGTGCCAGCGTTACGCGCCTAGCGGGAGGGCCGACAGATACGCAGTATTTT. It yields the protein CASVTRLAGGPTDTQYF. The chain is built from TRBV28 and TRBJ2-3, with TRBD2 identical over 12 bases. The CDR3 runs 17 residues. Germline-derived CDR1 and CDR2 are MDHEN and SYDVKM. Trimming removed 8 bases from V and 3 bases from J; junction bases left unmatched: 12.

V and J are TRBV28 and TRBJ2-1, with 7 bases matching TRBD2. The CDR3 runs to 16 residues. CDR1 and CDR2 from the germline V gene are MDHEN and SYDVKM. The V and J ends lost 4 bases and 0 bases, in that order; junction bases with no gene match: 6. The CDR3 DNA sequence: TGTGCCAGCAGTTCAAGCGGGATGAGCTCCTACAATGAGCAGTTCTTC. Translating gives CASSSSGMSSYNEQFF.

V is TRBV3-1 (or the pseudogene TRBV3-2) and J is TRBJ2-2; unclear D gene. There are 12 residues in the CDR3. The germline gives CDR1 LGHDT, CDR2 YNNKEL (reference sequence). The ends were cut back, 2 bases at V and 6 bases at J, with 4 bases in the middle. The CDR3 here is CASSQWAGELFF. The CDR3 DNA follows: TGTGCCAGCAGCCAATGGGCCGGGGAGCTGTTTTTT.

The chain employs TRBV2 and TRBJ1-1; no definite D call. CDR1 SNHLY and CDR2 FYNNEI come from the germline V gene. Trimming took off 4 bases at V and 4 bases at J, with 4 bases between the two ends. The CDR3 has 11 amino acids. In nucleotides, the CDR3 is TGTGCCAGCAGTGGAACCACTGAAGCTTTCTTT. This gives the protein CASSGTTEAFF.

V and J are TRBV7-9 and TRBJ1-4, with D possibly TRBD1 on 5 matching bases. V was pared by 3 bases and J by 2 bases, with 7 bases between. Germline V lookup: CDR1 SEHNR, CDR2 FQNEAQ (reference sequence). This CDR3 comprises 14 residues. CDR3 loop: CASSLGVTNEKLFF. The CDR3 DNA reads as TGTGCCAGCAGCTTGGGGGTTACTAATGAAAAACTGTTTTTT.